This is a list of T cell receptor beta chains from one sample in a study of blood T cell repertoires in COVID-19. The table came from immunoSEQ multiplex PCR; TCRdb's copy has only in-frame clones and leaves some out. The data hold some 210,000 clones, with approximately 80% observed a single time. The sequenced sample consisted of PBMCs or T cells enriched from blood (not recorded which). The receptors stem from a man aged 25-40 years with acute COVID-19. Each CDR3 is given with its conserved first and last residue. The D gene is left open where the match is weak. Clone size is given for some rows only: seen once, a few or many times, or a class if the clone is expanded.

CDR3 DNA: TGTGCCAGCAGCCGAGGCCGACTAGCGGGGCCAATACCAGAGACCCAGTACTTC
CDR3 protein: CASSRGRLAGPIPETQYF
J gene: TRBJ2-5
V gene: TRBV11-2
D gene: TRBD2
clone size: .

CDR3 DNA: TGTGCCAGAAGCGAGACCGGAACAGGCCCTTATGGGGCCAACGTCCTGACTTTC
CDR3 protein: CARSETGTGPYGANVLTF
J gene: TRBJ2-6
V gene: TRBV5-3
D gene: .
clone size: .

CDR3 DNA: TGTGCCAGCAGACCGACAGGGGACGGCTACACCTTC
CDR3 protein: CASRPTGDGYTF
J gene: TRBJ1-2
V gene: TRBV6-5
D gene: TRBD1
clone size: .

CDR3 DNA: TGCGCCAGCAGCCCGGGTCCGCCCCGGAGTGAAAAACTGTTTTTT
CDR3 protein: CASSPGPPRSEKLFF
J gene: TRBJ1-4
V gene: TRBV5-1
D gene: .
clone size: .

CDR3 DNA: TGTGCCAGCAGCTTACCACAGGCGGACGCCGAGCAGTACTTC
CDR3 protein: CASSLPQADAEQYF
J gene: TRBJ2-7
V gene: TRBV7-9
D gene: .
clone size: once

CDR3 DNA: TGTGCCACCAGTGATCCCGACTCTCTCGGCACAGATACGCAGTATTTT
CDR3 protein: CATSDPDSLGTDTQYF
J gene: TRBJ2-3
V gene: TRBV24-1
D gene: .
clone size: few

CDR3 DNA: TGTGCCAGCAGCTCCCCGGGGACAGGGGGCAGTGAAAAACTGTTTTTT
CDR3 protein: CASSSPGTGGSEKLFF
J gene: TRBJ1-4
V gene: TRBV9
D gene: TRBD1
clone size: few

CDR3 DNA: TGTGCCAGCAGCACGCTGTACCGGGACAGAATTACCCAAGAGACCCAGTACTTC
CDR3 protein: CASSTLYRDRITQETQYF
J gene: TRBJ2-5
V gene: TRBV5-5
D gene: TRBD1
clone size: .

CDR3 DNA: TGCGCCAGCAGTAAGAGAGCCGGCGGGTTGGGAGGGTACACTGAAGCTTTCTTT
CDR3 protein: CASSKRAGGLGGYTEAFF
J gene: TRBJ1-1
V gene: TRBV10-2
D gene: .
clone size: .

CDR3 DNA: TGTGCCAGCAGCTTACGGGGGGCCCCGAACACCGGGGAGCTGTTTTTT
CDR3 protein: CASSLRGAPNTGELFF
J gene: TRBJ2-2
V gene: TRBV11-2
D gene: .
clone size: many

CDR3 DNA: TGCGCCAGCAGCGGGGGACAGAGTATGAACACTGAAGCTTTCTTT
CDR3 protein: CASSGGQSMNTEAFF
J gene: TRBJ1-1
V gene: TRBV5-1
D gene: TRBD1
clone size: .

CDR3 DNA: TGTGCCAGCAGCCGCGGGGGGACTGGGGCCAACGTCCTGACTTTC
CDR3 protein: CASSRGGTGANVLTF
J gene: TRBJ2-6
V gene: TRBV3-1/TRBV3-2
D gene: TRBD2
clone size: .

CDR3 DNA: TGTGCCAGCAGCCCTGAACTAGCGGGGGGGAACGAGCAGTACTTC
CDR3 protein: CASSPELAGGNEQYF
J gene: TRBJ2-7
V gene: TRBV4-2
D gene: TRBD2
clone size: .

CDR3 DNA: TGTGCCAGCAGTTTATCTTTGAGCTCCTATAATTCACCCCTCCACTTT
CDR3 protein: CASSLSLSSYNSPLHF
J gene: TRBJ1-6
V gene: TRBV27
D gene: .
clone size: .

CDR3 DNA: TGCGCCAGCAGCGGAGGGCAGGGTTATGAAGCTTTCTTT
CDR3 protein: CASSGGQGYEAFF
J gene: TRBJ1-1
V gene: TRBV23-1
D gene: .
clone size: .

CDR3 DNA: TGTGCCAGCAGTCAGAGGACAGACTACGAGCAGTACTTC
CDR3 protein: CASSQRTDYEQYF
J gene: TRBJ2-7
V gene: TRBV27
D gene: .
clone size: .

CDR3 DNA: TGCAGCGTAGGACAGCAGGGGAGTACGCAGTATTTT
CDR3 protein: CSVGQQGSTQYF
J gene: TRBJ2-3
V gene: TRBV29-1
D gene: .
clone size: .

CDR3 DNA: TGTGCCAGTAGGGCAGCAGGGGCCGGGGCCAACGTCCTGACTTTC
CDR3 protein: CASRAAGAGANVLTF
J gene: TRBJ2-6
V gene: TRBV19
D gene: .
clone size: .

CDR3 DNA: TGTGCCAGTAGTATACCGGGACAGGGGGCGAATTCACCCCTCCACTTT
CDR3 protein: CASSIPGQGANSPLHF
J gene: TRBJ1-6
V gene: TRBV19
D gene: TRBD1
clone size: .

CDR3 DNA: TGTGCCAGCAGCCAAGCCGGGGGATTTGATACGCAGTATTTT
CDR3 protein: CASSQAGGFDTQYF
J gene: TRBJ2-3
V gene: TRBV3-1/TRBV3-2
D gene: .
clone size: few

CDR3 DNA: TGTGCCAGCCTGACAGGGCCCTATGGCTACACCTTC
CDR3 protein: CASLTGPYGYTF
J gene: TRBJ1-2
V gene: TRBV2
D gene: TRBD1
clone size: .

CDR3 DNA: TGTGCCAGCAGCTTAACGAGGTCAGGGAATGGCTACACCTTC
CDR3 protein: CASSLTRSGNGYTF
J gene: TRBJ1-2
V gene: TRBV7-3
D gene: .
clone size: .

CDR3 DNA: TGTGCCAGCAGTTACTCATGGGCGAGGGCTAATGAAAAACTGTTTTTT
CDR3 protein: CASSYSWARANEKLFF
J gene: TRBJ1-4
V gene: TRBV6-5
D gene: .
clone size: few

CDR3 DNA: TGTGCCAGCAGCTTAGTCGGGCTAGCGGGGACAGCCAGCACCGGGGAGCTGTTTTTT
CDR3 protein: CASSLVGLAGTASTGELFF
J gene: TRBJ2-2
V gene: TRBV7-2
D gene: TRBD2
clone size: .

CDR3 DNA: TGCGCCAGCAGTGTCAAACTACACTCCTACGAGCAGTACTTC
CDR3 protein: CASSVKLHSYEQYF
J gene: TRBJ2-7
V gene: TRBV10-2
D gene: .
clone size: .

CDR3 DNA: TGCGCCAGCAGCCCCGGCGGGGGCGGAGGCAATCAGCCCCAGCATTTT
CDR3 protein: CASSPGGGGGNQPQHF
J gene: TRBJ1-5
V gene: TRBV5-1
D gene: .
clone size: .

CDR3 DNA: TGTGCCAGCTCGCCCTACAGGGCCGATACGCAGTATTTT
CDR3 protein: CASSPYRADTQYF
J gene: TRBJ2-3
V gene: TRBV18
D gene: .
clone size: .

CDR3 DNA: TGTGCCAGCAGCTTAGATCTTAACTACGAGCAGTACTTC
CDR3 protein: CASSLDLNYEQYF
J gene: TRBJ2-7
V gene: TRBV11-2
D gene: .
clone size: once

CDR3 DNA: TGTGCCACCTCGAGGTCCTCCTACAATGAGCAGTTCTTC
CDR3 protein: CATSRSSYNEQFF
J gene: TRBJ2-1
V gene: TRBV27
D gene: .
clone size: .

CDR3 DNA: TGTGCCAGCAGCGTTAGCGGGGGGGTTAGATACGAGCAGTACTTC
CDR3 protein: CASSVSGGVRYEQYF
J gene: TRBJ2-7
V gene: TRBV7-6
D gene: TRBD2
clone size: many

CDR3 DNA: TGTGCCAGCAGCCAAGGCGCGACAGGGGGCTCCTTCACCGGGGAGCTGTTTTTT
CDR3 protein: CASSQGATGGSFTGELFF
J gene: TRBJ2-2
V gene: TRBV4-2
D gene: TRBD1
clone size: .

CDR3 DNA: TGTGCCAGCAGCGTGACAGGGAGTCAGCCCCAGCATTTT
CDR3 protein: CASSVTGSQPQHF
J gene: TRBJ1-5
V gene: TRBV9
D gene: TRBD1
clone size: .

CDR3 DNA: TGTGCCAGCAGCCGGGACATGACCGGGGAGCTGTTTTTT
CDR3 protein: CASSRDMTGELFF
J gene: TRBJ2-2
V gene: TRBV11-2
D gene: .
clone size: .

CDR3 DNA: TGCGCCAGCAGCTGGGGAGCACAGCGGGGCACAGATACGCAGTATTTT
CDR3 protein: CASSWGAQRGTDTQYF
J gene: TRBJ2-3
V gene: TRBV5-1
D gene: .
clone size: .

CDR3 DNA: TGTGCCAGCAGCTTAGGGCGGACAGTCCACACCGGGGAGCTGTTTTTT
CDR3 protein: CASSLGRTVHTGELFF
J gene: TRBJ2-2
V gene: TRBV7-7
D gene: .
clone size: .

CDR3 DNA: TGTGCCAGCAGCACAGGGGTCTATGGCTACACCTTC
CDR3 protein: CASSTGVYGYTF
J gene: TRBJ1-2
V gene: TRBV5-4
D gene: TRBD1
clone size: .

CDR3 DNA: TGTGCCAGCATTCATCGTGGACAGGGAAACACTGAAGCTTTCTTT
CDR3 protein: CASIHRGQGNTEAFF
J gene: TRBJ1-1
V gene: TRBV27
D gene: TRBD1
clone size: .

CDR3 DNA: TGTGCCAGCAGCCTAGAAGGGGGCGCTGGGACTGAAGCTTTCTTT
CDR3 protein: CASSLEGGAGTEAFF
J gene: TRBJ1-1
V gene: TRBV27
D gene: TRBD1
clone size: .

CDR3 DNA: TGCGCCAGCAGCTCCGGACTAGCGGGGGGGCTTAATGAGCAGTTCTTC
CDR3 protein: CASSSGLAGGLNEQFF
J gene: TRBJ2-1
V gene: TRBV5-1
D gene: TRBD2
clone size: once